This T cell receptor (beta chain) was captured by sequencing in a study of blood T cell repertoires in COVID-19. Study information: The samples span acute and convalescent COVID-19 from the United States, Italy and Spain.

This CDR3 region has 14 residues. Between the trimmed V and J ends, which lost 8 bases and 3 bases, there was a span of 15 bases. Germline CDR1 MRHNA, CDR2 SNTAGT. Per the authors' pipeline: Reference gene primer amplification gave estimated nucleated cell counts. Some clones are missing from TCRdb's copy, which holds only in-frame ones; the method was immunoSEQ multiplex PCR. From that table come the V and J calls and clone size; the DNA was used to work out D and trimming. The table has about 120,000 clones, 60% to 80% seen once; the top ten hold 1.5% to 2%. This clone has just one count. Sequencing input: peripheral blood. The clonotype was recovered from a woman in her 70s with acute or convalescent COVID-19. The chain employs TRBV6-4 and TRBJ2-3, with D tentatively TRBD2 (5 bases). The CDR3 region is CASSRGSATDTQYF. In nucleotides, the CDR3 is TGTGCCAGCTCTCGGGGTTCTGCGACAGATACGCAGTATTTT.